These 22 T cell receptor beta chains came from one sample sequenced in a study of blood T cell repertoires in COVID-19. The table came from immunoSEQ multiplex PCR; TCRdb's copy has only in-frame clones and leaves some out. The top ten hold approximately 4% of the sample, which has about 330,000 clones, approximately 87% seen once. The material sequenced was peripheral blood. These receptors all come from a woman in her forties or fifties with active or convalescent COVID-19.

The chain joins TRBV6-5 to TRBJ1-2; D is uncertain. In germline, CDR1 is MNHEY, CDR2 SVGAGI. V lost 2 bases and J lost 4, with 11 bases in between. The CDR3 loop spans 14 amino acids. The CDR3 coding sequence is TGTGCCAGCAGTTACACCACCGGGAGCTATGGCTACACCTTC. Its translation: CASSYTTGSYGYTF.

This clone was found once. The CDR3 here is CASSGPRHRTNSPLHF. The CDR3 DNA is TGTGCCAGCAGTGGACCGAGACATAGAACTAATTCACCCCTCCACTTT. The rearrangement links TRBV2 to TRBJ1-6; D unresolved. The CDR3 is 16 amino acids. Per germline, CDR1 SNHLY and CDR2 FYNNEI. Trimming left V 4 bases short and J 6 bases short, with 16 bases between.

The rearrangement joins TRBV4-3 to TRBJ1-6; D is uncertain. This CDR3 spans 15 amino acids. Germline CDR1 is LGHNA and CDR2 is YSLEER. V lost 2 bases to trimming and J lost 5 bases, with 10 bases between them. CDR3 region: CASSQISGNNSPLHF. For the CDR3, the DNA is TGCGCCAGCAGCCAAATATCCGGGAATAATTCACCCCTCCACTTT.

This clone was detected only a few times. CDR3 sequence (DNA): TGTGCCAGCTACCCGGGGGGAAACAATGAGCAGTTCTTC. Residues: CASYPGGNNEQFF. The gene calls are TRBV5-4 and TRBJ2-1; 7 bases fit TRBD2. There are 13 residues in the CDR3. The J segment lost 5 bases and the V segment lost 7 bases, leaving 6 bases of the junction unmatched. Germline CDR1 is SGHNT and CDR2 is YYREEE (reference sequence).

CDR3 region: CASRGLADPSSYNEQFF. The CDR3 coding sequence is TGTGCCAGCAGGGGACTAGCGGACCCGAGCTCCTACAATGAGCAGTTCTTC. The V call is TRBV28, the J call TRBJ2-1, with TRBD2 matching over 11 bases. The length of the CDR3 is 17 residues. V shed 6 bases, J shed 0 bases, and the junction held 7 bases outside the gene matches. Germline V gene data show CDR1 as MDHEN and CDR2 as SYDVKM.

The V and J genes are TRBV19 and TRBJ1-3; 7 bases are shared with TRBD1. This CDR3 has 14 amino acids. The ends lost 10 bases at V and 1 base at J; junction bases unmatched: 7. Germline V gene sequence: CDR1 LNHDA, CDR2 SQIVND (reference sequence). This chain's CDR3 is CATSGTASGNTIYF. CDR3 bases: TGTGCCACTTCCGGGACAGCATCTGGAAACACCATATATTTT.

The V call is TRBV29-1, the J call TRBJ2-5; D gene unclear. V lost 4 bases to trimming and J lost 4 bases, with 4 bases between them. The CDR3 length is 10 residues. Germline V gene sequence: CDR1 SQVTM, CDR2 ANQGSEA. The CDR3 DNA is TGCAGCGTTGCTCGAGAGACCCAGTACTTC. Its protein is CSVARETQYF.

This chain's CDR3 is CASSSPGGASGNTIYF. CDR3 bases: TGTGCCAGCAGCTCCCCAGGGGGCGCATCAGGAAACACCATATATTTT. The chain has TRBV5-4 and TRBJ1-3; TRBD1 matches 8 bases. J lost 4 bases, V lost 3 bases, and 9 bases had no gene match. Germline CDR1 reads SGHNT; CDR2 reads YYREEE (reference sequence). The CDR3 sequence is 16 residues long.

This clone came up once. This chain joins TRBV6-6 and TRBJ1-6, with 9 bases identical to TRBD1. Germline V lookup: CDR1 MNHNY, CDR2 SVGAGI (reference sequence). CDR3 length equals 15 residues. The trim removed 5 bases at V and 9 bases at J, leaving 8 bases unmatched. The CDR3 loop reads CASSNNRGPVSPLHF. In DNA, the CDR3 is TGTGCCAGCAGTAACAACAGGGGGCCGGTTTCACCCCTCCACTTT.

This clone has just a few counts. This sequence joins TRBV30 and TRBJ1-5; D may be TRBD1 (5 bases). The CDR3 runs to 14 residues. CDR1 and CDR2 (germline): GTSNPN, SVGIG (reference sequence). Trimming cost V 1 base and J 2 bases, with 9 bases left between them. The CDR3 reads CAWSEGMGNQPQHF. The CDR3 DNA reads TGTGCCTGGAGTGAGGGGATGGGCAATCAGCCCCAGCATTTT.

The chain is built from TRBV6-5 and TRBJ2-7, with TRBD1 matching over 7 bases. Trimming took 5 bases from V and 2 from J; bases not matched to a gene: 6. The CDR3 has 14 amino acids. Per the germline V gene, CDR1 is MNHEY and CDR2 is SVGAGI. The CDR3 bases are TGTGCCAGCAGTCCTCCGGGACAGCCCTACGAGCAGTACTTC. As protein: CASSPPGQPYEQYF.

The chain is built from TRBV12-1 and TRBJ1-5. TRBV12-1 has pseudogene status. The CDR3 length is 13 residues. The CDR3 DNA sequence: TGTGCCAGCAGCTTTGCCGGGGGTCAGCCCCAGCATTTT. Its translation is CASSFAGGQPQHF.

This clone came up a few times. The chain uses TRBV7-3 and TRBJ1-2; 7 bases agree with TRBD1. CDR3 length equals 15 residues. Germline CDR1 reads SGHTA; CDR2 reads FQGTGA. The V and J ends lost 4 bases and 5 bases, in that order; junction bases with no gene match: 10. The CDR3: CASSSGTALDYGYTF. In DNA, the CDR3 is TGTGCCAGCAGCTCCGGGACAGCCCTCGATTATGGCTACACCTTC.

The V and J genes are TRBV7-9 and TRBJ1-1; 7 bases line up with TRBD1. V dropped 5 bases and J dropped 0; count of bases not matched to a gene: 12. The CDR3 extends over 17 amino acids. CDR1 SEHNR and CDR2 FQNEAQ come from the germline V gene (reference sequence). CDR3 residues: CASSPRYLTGMNTEAFF. The CDR3 nucleotides are TGTGCCAGCAGCCCTCGATACCTGACAGGGATGAACACTGAAGCTTTCTTT.

The rearrangement joins TRBV6-2 or TRBV6-3 to TRBJ2-7, with 8 positions matching TRBD1. Germline lookup yields CDR1 MNHEY and CDR2 SVGEGT. V was pared by 3 bases and J by 3 bases, with 4 bases of the junction left unmatched. The CDR3 is 14 amino acids. CDR3 residues: CASSYSRGHYEQYF. CDR3 DNA sequence: TGTGCCAGCAGTTATTCCAGGGGGCACTACGAGCAGTACTTC.

V usage is TRBV23-1 and J usage is TRBJ1-1; a possible D gene is TRBD1 (5 bases). TRBV23-1 falls under the ORF class, with uncertain function. V was cut by 4 bases and J by 2 bases, with 17 bases left in between. The CDR3 covers 16 residues. The CDR3 spells CASSLKRIQANTEAFF. CDR3 coding DNA: TGCGCCAGCAGTCTAAAAAGAATACAGGCAAACACTGAAGCTTTCTTT.

The chain carries TRBV28 and TRBJ2-7; TRBD2 matches at 7 bases. The CDR3 length is 14 residues. V shed 3 bases and J 3 bases; nucleotides not matched to a gene: 5. The V gene's germline CDR1 is MDHEN and CDR2 SYDVKM. CDR3 protein: CASSLGGVLYEQYF. The CDR3 DNA reads as TGTGCCAGCAGTTTGGGAGGGGTTCTCTACGAGCAGTACTTC.

The chain employs TRBV18 and TRBJ2-7, with D perhaps matching TRBD1 (5 bases). This CDR3 is 12 amino acids long. V was clipped by 2 bases and J by 5 bases, with 7 bases between them. Germline V CDR1 and CDR2: KGHSH, LQKENI. CDR3 DNA: TGTGCCAGCTCACCATGGGGCAACGAGCAGTACTTC. Translation gives CASSPWGNEQYF.

The chain couples TRBV7-2 to TRBJ1-4, with 8 bases aligning to TRBD1. V shed 1 base, J shed 6 bases, and the junction held 7 bases outside the gene matches. The CDR3 is 16 residues long. Germline lookup yields CDR1 SGHTA and CDR2 FQGNSA. CDR3 sequence (DNA): TGTGCCAGCAGCTTAGAGCTCAGGGGGCATTATGAAAAACTGTTTTTT. Its protein product is CASSLELRGHYEKLFF.

The chain uses TRBV6-2 or TRBV6-3 and TRBJ2-3; TRBD2 is a possible D gene (6 bases). CDR1 is MNHEY and CDR2 is SVGEGT in the germline V gene. The CDR3 runs to 15 residues. Deletions cut 2 bases from V and 1 base from J, with 10 bases between. CDR3 nucleotides: TGTGCCAGCAGTTACGGCGGGGATGGCACAGATACGCAGTATTTT. This translates into CASSYGGDGTDTQYF.

V is TRBV27 and J is TRBJ2-2, with TRBD2 matching 8 bases. Per the germline V gene, CDR1 is MNHEY and CDR2 is SMNVEV (reference sequence). This CDR3 has 14 amino acids. The ends lost 6 bases at V and 1 base at J; junction bases unmatched: 1. Here the CDR3 DNA reads TGTGCCAGCAGCGGGGGGGGGAACACCGGGGAGCTGTTTTTT. Protein: CASSGGGNTGELFF.

The chain joins TRBV30 to TRBJ2-3, with D maybe TRBD1 (5 bases). Between the trimmed V and J ends, which lost 5 bases and 0 bases, there was a span of 12 bases. Germline V gene sequence: CDR1 GTSNPN, CDR2 SVGIG (reference sequence). The CDR3 has 14 amino acids. The CDR3 coding sequence is TGTGCCTGGCTATACAGGCCCAGCACAGATACGCAGTATTTT. This gives the protein CAWLYRPSTDTQYF.